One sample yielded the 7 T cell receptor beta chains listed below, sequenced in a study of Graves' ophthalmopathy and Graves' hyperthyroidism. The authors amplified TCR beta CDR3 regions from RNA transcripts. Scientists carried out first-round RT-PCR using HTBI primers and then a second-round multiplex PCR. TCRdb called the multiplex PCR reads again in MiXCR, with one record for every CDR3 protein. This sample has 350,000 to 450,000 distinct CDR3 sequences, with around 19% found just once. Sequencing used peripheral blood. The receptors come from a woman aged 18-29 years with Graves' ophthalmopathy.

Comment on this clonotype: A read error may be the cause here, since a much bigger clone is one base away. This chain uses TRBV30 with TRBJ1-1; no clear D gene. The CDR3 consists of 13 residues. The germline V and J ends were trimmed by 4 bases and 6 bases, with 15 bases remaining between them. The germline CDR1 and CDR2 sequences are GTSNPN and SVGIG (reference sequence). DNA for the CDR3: TGTGCCTGGACTAGCCAGGTTATGTCTGAAGCTTTCTTT. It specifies CAWTSQVMSEAFF.

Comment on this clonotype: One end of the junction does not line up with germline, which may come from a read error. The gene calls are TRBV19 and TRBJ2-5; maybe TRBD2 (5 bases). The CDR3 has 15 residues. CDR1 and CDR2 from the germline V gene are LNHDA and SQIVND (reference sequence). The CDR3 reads CASSIDQEDQETQYF. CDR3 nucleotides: TGTGCCAGTAGTATAGATCAGGAGGACCAGGAGACCCAGTACTTC. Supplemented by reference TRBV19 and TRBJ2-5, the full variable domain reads DGGITQSPKYLFRKEGQNVTLSCEQNLNHDAMYWYRQDPGQGLRLIYYSQIVNDFQKGDIAEGYSVSREKKESFPLTVTSAQKNPTAFYLCASSIDQEDQETQYFGPGTRLLVL.

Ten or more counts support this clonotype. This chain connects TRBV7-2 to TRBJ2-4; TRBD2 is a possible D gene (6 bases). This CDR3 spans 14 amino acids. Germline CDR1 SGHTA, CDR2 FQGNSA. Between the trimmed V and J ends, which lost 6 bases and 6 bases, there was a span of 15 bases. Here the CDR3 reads CASRPRPGGNIQYF. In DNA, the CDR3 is TGTGCCAGCAGACCCCGTCCCGGGGGAAACATTCAGTACTTC.

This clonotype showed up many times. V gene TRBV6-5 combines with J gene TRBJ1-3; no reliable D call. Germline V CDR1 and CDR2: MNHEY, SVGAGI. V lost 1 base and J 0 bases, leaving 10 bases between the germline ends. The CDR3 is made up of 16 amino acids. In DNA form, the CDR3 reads TGTGCCAGCAGTTACTTGCGGCACAACTCTGGAAACACCATATATTTT. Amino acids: CASSYLRHNSGNTIYF.

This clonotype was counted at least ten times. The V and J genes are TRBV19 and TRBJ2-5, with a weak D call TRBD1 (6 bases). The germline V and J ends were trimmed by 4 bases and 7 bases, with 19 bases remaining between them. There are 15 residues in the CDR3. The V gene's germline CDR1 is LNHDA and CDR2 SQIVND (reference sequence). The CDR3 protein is CASSTISQGRGTQYF. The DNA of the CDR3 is TGTGCCAGTAGTACGATCTCACAGGGTCGGGGGACCCAGTACTTC.

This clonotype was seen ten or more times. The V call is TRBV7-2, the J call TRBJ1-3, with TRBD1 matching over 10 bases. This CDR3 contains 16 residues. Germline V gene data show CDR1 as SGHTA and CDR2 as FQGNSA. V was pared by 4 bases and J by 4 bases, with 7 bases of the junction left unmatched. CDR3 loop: CASSSGQGRRGNTIYF. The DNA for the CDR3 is TGTGCCAGCAGCTCGGGACAGGGGCGGAGGGGAAACACCATATATTTT.

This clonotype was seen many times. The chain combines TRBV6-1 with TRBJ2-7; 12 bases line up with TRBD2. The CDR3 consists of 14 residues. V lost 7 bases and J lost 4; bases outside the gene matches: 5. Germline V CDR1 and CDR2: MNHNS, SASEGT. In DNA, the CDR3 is TGTGCCAGCAATCCAACTAGCGGGGGGTACGAGCAGTACTTC. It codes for CASNPTSGGYEQYF.